This T cell receptor (beta chain) is from a study of blood T cell repertoires in COVID-19 (dated by TCRdb to between 2020 and 2021). Some background on the complete study: The collaborator samples originated in the United States, Italy and Spain and spanned the acute and convalescent phases of COVID-19. The material from the prospective study consisted of cDNA or gDNA derived from T cells, B-cell-depleted T cells, or PBMCs. A freely available public database, intended as a resource for researchers studying the immune response to SARS-CoV-2, is where the repertoires were released. Where available, HLA class I and class II types were obtained from metadata supplied by the sample provider rather than from assay-based typing. Sample metadata almost always included a de-identified subject ID, COVID-19 status, age in years and sex. Subjects who had been exposed to COVID-19, were actively infected with it, or had recovered from it provided the deeply sampled blood TCRbeta repertoires that made up the dataset. The samples were drawn from two sources: the first 160 participants of the ongoing ImmuneRACE study, and 950 to 1,500 subjects contributed by 6 global collaborators. The study at large found these results: The amount of clinical and demographic metadata varied by source and participant and was provided uncurated.

TCRbeta CDR3 regions were amplified from genomic DNA using the immunoSEQ Assay, a bias-controlled multiplex PCR. The original methods were these. The number of nucleated cells in each sample was estimated from the amplification of reference gene primers within the assay. Sequence reads were collapsed and filtered to measure the absolute abundance of every unique TCRbeta CDR3 rearrangement. For each sample, productive Simpson clonality was calculated as the square root of Simpson's diversity index over productive rearrangements. This is the immuneACCESS table as TCRdb keeps it, with only in-frame sequences that have V and J called. A part of the clones is gone; compared with another copy, unresolved V genes explain less than half, and the rest is unexplained. V and J calls and clone size are given by that table; D and trimming were obtained from the DNA. For this sample there are about 43,000 clones; just over 85% appear just once. Roughly 7.6% of the sample lies in the top ten.

Unmatched junction bases come to 8, with V trimmed by 1 base and J by 10 bases. The CDR3, from cysteine to phenylalanine, totals 15 residues. Of all the DNA, just the CDR3 is kept, 45 bases in frame from base 1. Reading the germline V gene gives CDR1 SGHTA and CDR2 FQGNSA. Collaborating institutions collected whole blood in K2EDTA tubes following their own protocols. For TCRbeta analysis, collaborators shipped samples as frozen whole blood, isolated PBMCs, or DNA extracted from either of those sample types. To note about this clone: Its cognate antigen has yet to be identified. Within one base of it there is no much larger clone, and no base qualities were kept.

The sequence came from a man aged 55 to 70 with active COVID-19. The V and J genes are TRBV7-2 and TRBJ2-1; 9 central bases correspond to TRBD2. Sequencing input: peripheral blood. The CDR3 protein sequence reads: CASSLGGRAVGEQFF. The DNA is as follows: TGTGCCAGCAGCTTAGGCGGGAGGGCCGTCGGAGAGCAGTTCTTC. Full variable domain (CDR3 extended with the reference TRBV7-2 and TRBJ2-1 proteins): GAGVSQSPSNKVTEKGKDVELRCDPISGHTALYWYRQSLGQGLEFLIYFQGNSAPDKSGLPSDRFSAERTGGSVSTLTIQRTQQEDSAVYLCASSLGGRAVGEQFFGPGTRLTVL.